This is a list of T cell receptor beta chains from one sample in a study of beta chain features in type 1 diabetes. The protocol was immunoSEQ multiplex PCR, while the TCRdb copy is restricted to in-frame clones and leaves out a portion. The sample yields some 280,000 clones, around an eighth seen once. Sequenced input: naive CD4+ T cells from blood. The receptor source for this set is a man aged 30 to 45 with type 1 diabetes. Both conserved end residues are part of each CDR3. A D gene is named only where the DNA matches it firmly. Not every row has a clone size; where given, it reads once, few, many or a size class.

J gene,V gene,clone size,D gene,CDR3 DNA,CDR3 protein
TRBJ1-1,TRBV4-2,.,TRBD1,TGTGCCAGCAGCCAAGCTGACAGGGGGCTTAGTGAAGCTTTCTTT,CASSQADRGLSEAFF
TRBJ2-7,TRBV18,few,TRBD2,TGTGCCAGCTCACCAAAAGGGACTAGCGGCGAGCAGTACTTC,CASSPKGTSGEQYF
TRBJ2-7,TRBV18,.,TRBD1,TGTGCCAGCTCACCACCGGGACAGGGGGTTTACGAGCAGTACTTC,CASSPPGQGVYEQYF
TRBJ2-1,TRBV4-1,.,.,TGCGCCAGCAGCCAAGATCCCTCGGCTAGCGAGCACAATGAGCAGTTCTTC,CASSQDPSASEHNEQFF
TRBJ1-6,TRBV30,.,.,TGTGCCTGGAAAGCCGTCCCTCTCCGATATTCACCCCTCCACTTT,CAWKAVPLRYSPLHF
TRBJ1-1,TRBV30,once,.,TGTGCCTGGAGGGGGGGGAGCACTGAAGCTTTCTTT,CAWRGGSTEAFF
TRBJ2-3,TRBV9,few,.,TGTGCCAGCACCGGAGGGGATACGCAGTATTTT,CASTGGDTQYF
TRBJ2-7,TRBV4-2,.,TRBD2,TGTGCCAGCAGCCGAGGAACTAGCGGGGGGGGGTACGAGCAGTACTTC,CASSRGTSGGGYEQYF
TRBJ1-2,TRBV2,few,.,TGTGCCAGCAGCAGATATGGCTACACCTTC,CASSRYGYTF
TRBJ2-1,TRBV4-1,.,.,TGCGCCAGCAGCCAGCACAGCAATGAGCAGTTCTTC,CASSQHSNEQFF
TRBJ2-7,TRBV9,few,.,TGTGCCAGCAGCGCATCTCCGGGGTCGGGAAGGAGCGAGCAGTACTTC,CASSASPGSGRSEQYF
TRBJ2-7,TRBV5-4,few,TRBD1,TGTGCCAGCAGCTTTGACAGGGCGTACGAGCAGTACTTC,CASSFDRAYEQYF
TRBJ2-5,TRBV28,few,.,TGTGCCAGCAGTTTAGGCGGGTCCGGGGAGACCCAGTACTTC,CASSLGGSGETQYF
TRBJ1-4,TRBV30,few,.,TGTGCCTGGAGTGTACGAACAGGGATTGAAAAACTGTTTTTT,CAWSVRTGIEKLFF
TRBJ1-2,TRBV7-2,few,TRBD1,TGTGCCAGCAGCTCAACCGGGACAGCCTATGGCTACACCTTC,CASSSTGTAYGYTF
TRBJ1-2,TRBV28,.,.,TGTGCCAGCAGTCCGCAGGGTCTCGTCTATGGCTACACCTTC,CASSPQGLVYGYTF
TRBJ1-2,TRBV5-6,.,.,TGTGCCAGCAGCTTTGGGGGGAACTATGGCTACACCTTC,CASSFGGNYGYTF
TRBJ2-1,TRBV6-6,few,.,TGTGCCAGCAGTCCACCCGGGGGTGAGCAGTTCTTC,CASSPPGGEQFF